This is a list of T cell receptor beta chains from one sample in a study of Graves' ophthalmopathy and Graves' hyperthyroidism. TCRdb fed the multiplex PCR reads into MiXCR, producing one record per CDR3 protein. The sample includes about 220,000 distinct CDR3 sequences, 20% to 25% of them seen just once. Input material: peripheral blood. These receptors all stem from a woman in her forties or fifties with Graves' ophthalmopathy. CDR3s include the opening cysteine and the closing phenylalanine or tryptophan. The D gene is left open where the match is weak. Rows give clone size only sometimes, using once, few, many, or a class for an expanded clone.

CDR3 DNA,CDR3 protein,D gene,V gene,J gene,clone size
TGTGCCAGTAGTATAGAATGGGGAATGGCGGGAGGGCCCAACAATGAGCAGTTCTTC,CASSIEWGMAGGPNNEQFF,TRBD2,TRBV19,TRBJ2-1,many
TGTGCCAGCAGTTTATACGGGTTCGGCACTGAAGCTTTCTTT,CASSLYGFGTEAFF,NA,TRBV27,TRBJ1-1,many
TGTGCCAGCAGCTTTAGACTAGGAACAGACGAGCAGTACTTC,CASSFRLGTDEQYF,NA,TRBV5-5,TRBJ2-7,many
TGTGCCAGCAGCCCCCACAGGGGCGAGCAGTACTTC,CASSPHRGEQYF,TRBD1,TRBV7-2,TRBJ2-7,many
TGCAGTGCGAGTGAAGGGGTGGACAATTCACCCCTCCACTTT,CSASEGVDNSPLHF,NA,TRBV20-1,TRBJ1-6,many
TGCGCCAGCAGCCAAATGGTCACAGATACGCAGTATTTT,CASSQMVTDTQYF,NA,TRBV4-1,TRBJ2-3,many
TGTGCCACCATCCCCAGTGGTGGGGATGGCTACACCTTC,CATIPSGGDGYTF,NA,TRBV6-1,TRBJ1-2,once
TGCAGTGCTAGAGGGCGTCAGTCTGGGGCCAACGTCCTGACTTTC,CSARGRQSGANVLTF,NA,TRBV20-1,TRBJ2-6,many
TGTGCCTCAAACTCAGGGTATAGCAATCAGCCCCAGCATTTT,CASNSGYSNQPQHF,NA,TRBV19,TRBJ1-5,many
TGTGCCAGCAGCTTATCACCCTCCGATAGGGCTTTCTTT,CASSLSPSDRAFF,NA,TRBV7-2,TRBJ1-1,NA
TGTGCCAGCAGTTTTTCCGGGACTATCGACGAGCAGTACTTC,CASSFSGTIDEQYF,TRBD2,TRBV12-3/TRBV12-4,TRBJ2-7,NA
TGTGCCAGCAGTGAAGAGCGATGGCAAGAGACCCAGTACTTC,CASSEERWQETQYF,NA,TRBV6-1,TRBJ2-5,many
TGTGCCAGCAGTGACAGGGTAGTCGAGCAGTACTTC,CASSDRVVEQYF,TRBD1,TRBV28,TRBJ2-7,once
TGTGCCTTACTAGGTGGGGAATCGGGCTCCTACAATGAGCAGTTCTTC,CALLGGESGSYNEQFF,NA,TRBV30,TRBJ2-1,few
TGTGCCAGCAGTCCCAGACAGTGGGAAGAGACCCAGTACTTC,CASSPRQWEETQYF,NA,TRBV27,TRBJ2-5,many
TGTGCCAGCAGCCCGACCCCGATTGGGACAGCGAACACCGGGGAGCTGTTTTTT,CASSPTPIGTANTGELFF,TRBD1,TRBV3-1,TRBJ2-2,few
TGTGCCAGCCGGAGACACGCGAACACCGGGGAGCTGTTTTTT,CASRRHANTGELFF,NA,TRBV2,TRBJ2-2,many
TGTGCCAGCAGTTCCCTAGTCCGCCGGTGGGGGCTCTATGGCTACACCTTC,CASSSLVRRWGLYGYTF,NA,TRBV28,TRBJ1-2,many
TGCAGCGTTGCAGTGACGGCCTCTGGAAACACCATATATTTT,CSVAVTASGNTIYF,NA,TRBV29-1,TRBJ1-3,many
TGTGCCAGCAACTCTCGGGAGACAGATACGCAGTATTTT,CASNSRETDTQYF,NA,TRBV6-1,TRBJ2-3,NA
TGTGCCATAAGAGGCGGCCAGGGGGCTACCGGGGAGCTGTTTTTT,CAIRGGQGATGELFF,TRBD1,TRBV10-3,TRBJ2-2,few
TGTGCCAGTAGTATACTAGCGGGAGAGACCCAGTACTTC,CASSILAGETQYF,TRBD2,TRBV19,TRBJ2-5,few
TGTGCCAGCAGCCAAGGACCCAGAGGGGGGCAAGAGACCCAGTACTTC,CASSQGPRGGQETQYF,NA,TRBV3-1,TRBJ2-5,few
TGTGCCATCAGTGGGGTGGCGGACAGAGTCAATTCACCCCTCCACTTT,CAISGVADRVNSPLHF,NA,TRBV10-3,TRBJ1-6,NA
TGTGCCAGCAGTCCCGGGACGGACGCTTCACCCCTCCACTTT,CASSPGTDASPLHF,NA,TRBV27,TRBJ1-6,NA
TGCAGCGTTGATGAACCGGGACAGGGGACTGAAGCTTTCTTT,CSVDEPGQGTEAFF,TRBD1,TRBV29-1,TRBJ1-1,many
TGCGCCAGCAGTGACGGGACAGGGCTGGAAGAGACCCAGTACTTC,CASSDGTGLEETQYF,TRBD1,TRBV10-1,TRBJ2-5,many
TGTGCCAGCAGTTACGACGCCTACAGAGACTCCTACGAGCAGTACTTC,CASSYDAYRDSYEQYF,NA,TRBV6-5,TRBJ2-7,many
TGTGCCAGTGGACAGGGCGGTTCCTATGGCTACACCTTC,CASGQGGSYGYTF,TRBD1,TRBV12-3/TRBV12-4,TRBJ1-2,many
TGTGCCAGCAGTGTTATGGGAGGACAGGGCACCTACGAGCAGTACTTC,CASSVMGGQGTYEQYF,TRBD1,TRBV25-1,TRBJ2-7,many
TGTGCCTGGAGTGCCCCAGAGTCCGGGTACACTGAAGCTTTCTTT,CAWSAPESGYTEAFF,NA,TRBV30,TRBJ1-1,once
TGTGCCAGCAGCCAAGTTGCGGGGGGAGAGACCCAGTACTTC,CASSQVAGGETQYF,TRBD2,TRBV3-1,TRBJ2-5,many
TGTGCCAGCAGCTTCGGAACTGGGTACTACGAGCAGTACTTC,CASSFGTGYYEQYF,NA,TRBV7-9,TRBJ2-7,NA
TGTGCCAGCGGGCTCCAAGAGACCCAGTACTTC,CASGLQETQYF,NA,TRBV6-1,TRBJ2-5,many
TGTGCCACCAGCAGTATAAAGGGGAGGCAGCCCCAGCATTTT,CATSSIKGRQPQHF,NA,TRBV15,TRBJ1-5,many